The 13 T cell receptor beta chains below all came from one sample that was sequenced in a study of shared clonotypes between healthy human individuals. Method: immunoSEQ multiplex PCR; TCRdb's copy keeps in-frame clones and lacks some. The sample shows about 600,000 clones, about 96% of them seen only once. Sequenced: naive CD4+ T cells sorted from blood. Subset noted: CD45RA+ positively selected. These receptors all come from a woman aged 25 to 39 in good health.

The chain combines TRBV18 with TRBJ1-2; 8 bases match TRBD1. CDR1 is KGHSH and CDR2 is LQKENI in the germline V gene. The length of the CDR3 is 16 residues. The V segment lost 0 bases and the J segment 2 bases; nucleotides outside the gene matches: 5. CDR3 loop: CASSPPPRQGNYGYTF. In nucleotides, the CDR3 is TGTGCCAGCTCACCACCCCCTAGACAGGGGAACTATGGCTACACCTTC.

The chain employs TRBV11-3 and TRBJ2-7; D ambiguous. This CDR3 region has 15 residues. CDR1 and CDR2 (germline): SGHNT, YENEEA. V was shortened by 0 bases and J by 7 bases, with 16 bases between the two germline ends. CDR3 coding DNA: TGTGCCAGCAGCTTAGATCCGGCCATGACAAAGGAGCAGTACTTC. It yields the protein CASSLDPAMTKEQYF.

This chain connects TRBV19 to TRBJ1-6; D unresolved. The CDR3 covers 11 residues. Germline V gives CDR1 LNHDA, CDR2 SQIVND (reference sequence). V dropped 6 bases and J dropped 18 bases, with 15 bases sitting between them. DNA of the CDR3: TGTGCCAGTAGCCCTCACGGGCCCGGCCACTTT. The encoded protein is CASSPHGPGHF.

This chain joins TRBV19 and TRBJ1-1; D is unresolved. The CDR3 contains 12 residues. Trimming took 6 bases from V and 7 from J, leaving 12 bases between them. Germline V gene sequence: CDR1 LNHDA, CDR2 SQIVND (reference sequence). The CDR3 DNA is TGTGCCAGTAGGGAGGCGGCCCTTGAAGCTTTCTTT. As protein: CASREAALEAFF. The full variable domain, in which reference TRBV19 and TRBJ1-1 provide the parts outside the CDR3, is DGGITQSPKYLFRKEGQNVTLSCEQNLNHDAMYWYRQDPGQGLRLIYYSQIVNDFQKGDIAEGYSVSREKKESFPLTVTSAQKNPTAFYLCASREAALEAFFGQGTRLTVV.

The J gene is TRBJ1-2, the V gene TRBV28; D is uncertain. Trimming removed 2 bases at V and 4 bases at J, with 17 bases between. CDR1 MDHEN and CDR2 SYDVKM come from the germline V gene. The CDR3 is 16 amino acids. CDR3 sequence reads: CASSLRSSLGSYGYTF. The CDR3 region has the DNA TGTGCCAGCAGTTTACGGTCCAGCCTCGGCTCCTATGGCTACACCTTC.

This sequence joins TRBV5-1 and TRBJ2-3; the match to TRBD2 covers 10 bases. The CDR3 loop spans 16 amino acids. V lost 4 bases and J lost 5; bases outside the gene matches: 10. Germline CDR1 SGHRS, CDR2 YFSETQ. DNA of the CDR3: TGCGCCAGCAGCCTGGAAGCGGGAGGGAATGTAGATACGCAGTATTTT. This encodes CASSLEAGGNVDTQYF.

This chain joins TRBV5-1 and TRBJ2-5; 8 nucleotides match TRBD1. The ends lost 4 bases at V and 10 bases at J; junction bases unmatched: 9. The germline CDR1 and CDR2 sequences are SGHRS and YFSETQ. CDR3 size: 13 residues. The CDR3 bases are TGCGCCAGCAGCCAGGACAGGGACGGCGACCAGTACTTC. It codes for CASSQDRDGDQYF.

The V gene is TRBV29-1, the J gene TRBJ2-2; 8 nucleotides align to TRBD1. Germline CDR1 and CDR2: SQVTM and ANQGSEA. The CDR3 is 15 residues long. The V gene end was trimmed by 5 bases and the J gene end by 6 bases; junction bases not matched to a gene: 11. The CDR3 DNA follows: TGCAGCGTTACGGAGACAGGGGATCAGGCCGGGGAGCTGTTTTTT. Its protein product is CSVTETGDQAGELFF.

J is TRBJ1-4 and V is TRBV28; the match to TRBD1 covers 7 bases. With 5 bases clipped from V and 3 bases from J, the junction kept 6 bases outside the gene matches. This CDR3 is 15 amino acids long. CDR1 is MDHEN and CDR2 is SYDVKM in the germline V gene. CDR3 loop: CASSKWDSPNEKLFF. In DNA form, the CDR3 reads TGTGCCAGCAGTAAATGGGACAGCCCTAATGAAAAACTGTTTTTT. The whole variable domain, filled in from reference TRBV28 and TRBJ1-4, reads DVKVTQSSRYLVKRTGEKVFLECVQDMDHENMFWYRQDPGLGLRLIYFSYDVKMKEKGDIPEGYSVSREKKERFSLILESASTNQTSMYLCASSKWDSPNEKLFFGSGTQLSVL.

The chain uses TRBV6-5 and TRBJ2-7; D unresolved. The CDR3 is 12 amino acids. Germline V gene data show CDR1 as MNHEY and CDR2 as SVGAGI. V lost 0 bases and J lost 7, with 7 bases in between. CDR3 region: CASSYSNGEQYF. CDR3 bases: TGTGCCAGCAGTTACTCGAACGGGGAGCAGTACTTC.

In regard to this clone: This CDR3 is also generated by other DNA sequences in the sample. J is TRBJ2-7 and V is TRBV27; 9 bases line up with TRBD1. Germline V CDR1 and CDR2: MNHEY, SMNVEV (reference sequence). J lost 4 bases, V lost 4 bases, and 8 bases had no gene match. CDR3 length: 15 residues. The chain's CDR3 is CASSSPGQGIYEQYF. The DNA for the CDR3 is TGTGCCAGCAGTTCCCCGGGACAGGGTATATACGAGCAGTACTTC.

This clone was found once. V and J are TRBV2 and TRBJ2-7, with 7 bases fitting TRBD1. The CDR3 contains 16 residues. Germline CDR1 and CDR2: SNHLY and FYNNEI. Trimming cost V 8 bases and J 0 bases; bases outside gene matches: 13. CDR3 in DNA: TGTGCCAGCCTTCAGTATGGGACAGCCAGCTCCTACGAGCAGTACTTC. It translates to CASLQYGTASSYEQYF. Drawing the rest from reference TRBV2 and TRBJ2-7, the complete variable domain is EPEVTQTPSHQVTQMGQEVILRCVPISNHLYFYWYRQILGQKVEFLVSFYNNEISEKSEIFDDQFSVERPDGSNFTLKIRSTKLEDSAMYFCASLQYGTASSYEQYFGPGTRLTVT.

CDR3 bases: TGTGCCAGTTACAAAACCAGGGCGGGCACTGAAGCTTTCTTT. It specifies CASYKTRAGTEAFF. The chain uses TRBV27 and TRBJ1-1; perhaps TRBD1 as D (5 bases). The V end lost 9 bases, the J end lost 4 bases, and 18 bases lay between the germline ends. Germline CDR1 reads MNHEY; CDR2 reads SMNVEV (reference sequence). CDR3 size: 14 residues.